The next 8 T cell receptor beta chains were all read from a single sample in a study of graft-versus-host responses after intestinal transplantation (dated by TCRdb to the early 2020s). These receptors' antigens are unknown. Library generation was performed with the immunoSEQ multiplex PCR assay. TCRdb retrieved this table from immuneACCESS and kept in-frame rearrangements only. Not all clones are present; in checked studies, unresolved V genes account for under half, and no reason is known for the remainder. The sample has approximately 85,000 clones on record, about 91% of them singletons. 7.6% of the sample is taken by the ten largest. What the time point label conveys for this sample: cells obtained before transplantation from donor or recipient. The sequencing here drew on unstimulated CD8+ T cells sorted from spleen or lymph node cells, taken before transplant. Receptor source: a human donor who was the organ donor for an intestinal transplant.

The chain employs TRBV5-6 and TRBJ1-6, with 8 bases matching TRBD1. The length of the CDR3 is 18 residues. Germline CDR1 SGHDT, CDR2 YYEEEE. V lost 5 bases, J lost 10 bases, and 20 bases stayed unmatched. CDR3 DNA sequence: TGTGCCAGCAGTTCCCTAAAACCCAGGGGGCGCTTATACTCACCCCTCCACTTT. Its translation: CASSSLKPRGRLYSPLHF.

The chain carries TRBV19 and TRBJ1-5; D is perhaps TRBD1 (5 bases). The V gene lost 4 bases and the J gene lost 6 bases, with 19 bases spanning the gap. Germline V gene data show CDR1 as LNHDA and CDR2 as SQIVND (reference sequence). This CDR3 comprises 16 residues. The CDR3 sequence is CASSTQNLGGSQPQHF. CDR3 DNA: TGTGCCAGTAGTACCCAAAACTTGGGGGGGAGTCAGCCCCAGCATTTT.

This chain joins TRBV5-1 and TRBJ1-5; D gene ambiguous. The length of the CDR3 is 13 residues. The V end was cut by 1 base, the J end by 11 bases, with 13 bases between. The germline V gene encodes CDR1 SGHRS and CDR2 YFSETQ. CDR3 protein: CASSLMSSGAQHF. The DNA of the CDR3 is TGCGCCAGCAGCTTGATGAGCTCCGGGGCCCAGCATTTT.

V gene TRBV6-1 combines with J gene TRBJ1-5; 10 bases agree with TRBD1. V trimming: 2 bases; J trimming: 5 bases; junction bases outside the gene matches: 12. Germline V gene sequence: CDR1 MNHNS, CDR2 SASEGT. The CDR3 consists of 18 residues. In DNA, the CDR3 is TGTGCCAGCAGTGAAAACGGCGTGGGACAGGGGTATTATCAGCCCCAGCATTTT. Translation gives CASSENGVGQGYYQPQHF.

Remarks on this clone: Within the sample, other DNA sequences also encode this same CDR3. This chain's CDR3 is CASSFSGNQPQHF. For the CDR3, the DNA is TGTGCCAGCAGTTTCTCCGGCAATCAGCCCCAGCATTTT. The rearrangement uses TRBV27 and TRBJ1-5; D not certain. Per the germline V gene, CDR1 is MNHEY and CDR2 is SMNVEV (reference sequence). V was pared by 3 bases and J by 2 bases, with 5 bases between. There are 13 residues in the CDR3.

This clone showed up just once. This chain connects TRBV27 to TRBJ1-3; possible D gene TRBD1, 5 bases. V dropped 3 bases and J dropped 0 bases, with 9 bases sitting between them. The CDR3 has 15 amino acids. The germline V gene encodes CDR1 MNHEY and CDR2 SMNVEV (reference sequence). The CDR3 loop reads CASSFRGFSGNTIYF. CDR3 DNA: TGTGCCAGCAGTTTCCGGGGGTTCTCTGGAAACACCATATATTTT.

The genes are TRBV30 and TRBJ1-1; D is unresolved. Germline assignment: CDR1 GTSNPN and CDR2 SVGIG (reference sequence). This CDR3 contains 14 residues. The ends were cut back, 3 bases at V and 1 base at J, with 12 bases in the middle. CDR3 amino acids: CAWRMVVPNTEAFF. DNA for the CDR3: TGTGCCTGGAGAATGGTGGTCCCGAACACTGAAGCTTTCTTT.

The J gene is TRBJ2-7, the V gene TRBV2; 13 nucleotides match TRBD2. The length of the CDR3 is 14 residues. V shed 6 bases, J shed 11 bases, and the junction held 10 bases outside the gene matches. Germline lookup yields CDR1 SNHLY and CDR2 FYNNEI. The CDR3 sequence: CASSATSGRALEYF. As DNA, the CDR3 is TGTGCCAGCAGCGCTACTAGCGGGAGGGCCTTGGAGTACTTC. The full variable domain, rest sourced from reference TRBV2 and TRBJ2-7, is EPEVTQTPSHQVTQMGQEVILRCVPISNHLYFYWYRQILGQKVEFLVSFYNNEISEKSEIFDDQFSVERPDGSNFTLKIRSTKLEDSAMYFCASSATSGRALEYFGPGTRLTVT.